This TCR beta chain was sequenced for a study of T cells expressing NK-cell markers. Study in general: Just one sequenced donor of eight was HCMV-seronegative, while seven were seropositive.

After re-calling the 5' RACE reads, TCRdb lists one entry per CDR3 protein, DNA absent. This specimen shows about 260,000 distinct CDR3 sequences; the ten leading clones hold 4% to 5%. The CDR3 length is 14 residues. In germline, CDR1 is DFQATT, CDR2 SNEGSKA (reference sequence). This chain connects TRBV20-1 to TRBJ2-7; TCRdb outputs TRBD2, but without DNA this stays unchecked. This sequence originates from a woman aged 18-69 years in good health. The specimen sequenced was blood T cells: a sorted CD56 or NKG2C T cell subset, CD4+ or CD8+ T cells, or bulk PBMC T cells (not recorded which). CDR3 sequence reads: CSAYPSGKFNEQYF.